Below are 30 T cell receptor beta chains sequenced from a single sample in a study of T cell responses to AZD1222 COVID-19 vaccine. Sequencing used immunoSEQ multiplex PCR; TCRdb keeps in-frame clones, though not all of them. The sample has over 150,000 clones; 90% are singletons. This specimen was peripheral blood, taken on day 0 of AZD1222 vaccination. The receptors were gathered from an adult in good health.

This chain joins TRBV7-2 and TRBJ1-4; TRBD1 matches at 9 bases. V trimming: 5 bases; J trimming: 5 bases; junction bases outside the gene matches: 6. Germline lookup yields CDR1 SGHTA and CDR2 FQGNSA. This CDR3 is built from 15 residues. The CDR3 nucleotides read TGTGCCAGCAGCCTAAACAGGGGGCGAAATGAAAAACTGTTTTTT. This gives the protein CASSLNRGRNEKLFF.

This chain links TRBV5-1 with TRBJ2-5; 7 bases are shared with TRBD1. This CDR3 comprises 14 residues. Germline V gene lookup returns CDR1 SGHRS and CDR2 YFSETQ. Germline trimming cut 5 bases from V and 4 bases from J; bases unmatched to any gene: 8. In nucleotides, the CDR3 is TGCGCCAGCAGTCCTCGACAGGGCCGAGAGACCCAGTACTTC. Encoded protein: CASSPRQGRETQYF.

The genes are TRBV7-9 and TRBJ1-5; D not resolved. Per germline, CDR1 SEHNR and CDR2 FQNEAQ (reference sequence). V lost 1 base and J 1 base, leaving 5 bases between the germline ends. The CDR3 is made up of 14 amino acids. The CDR3 nucleotides are TGTGCCAGCAGCTTAGGAGACAGCAATCAGCCCCAGCATTTT. Its protein is CASSLGDSNQPQHF.

The chain employs TRBV5-1 and TRBJ1-1; tentatively, D is TRBD1 (6 bases). The V and J ends lost 3 bases and 5 bases respectively, with 20 bases between them. This CDR3 has 16 residues. Per germline, CDR1 SGHRS and CDR2 YFSETQ. CDR3 nucleotide sequence: TGCGCCAGCAGCTACCTCTCAGGGGCCCTAAAGACTGAAGCTTTCTTT. Its protein product is CASSYLSGALKTEAFF.

The chain couples TRBV7-2 to TRBJ2-3, with D hard to call. Per germline, CDR1 SGHTA and CDR2 FQGNSA. CDR3 length equals 13 residues. The V end was cut by 3 bases, the J end by 1 base, with 5 bases between. The CDR3 DNA reads TGTGCCAGCAGCTTCCAGGGCACAGATACGCAGTATTTT. Protein: CASSFQGTDTQYF.

The sample holds a few counts of this clone. V gene TRBV10-1 combines with J gene TRBJ2-2; TRBD2 is a possible D gene (5 bases). Looked up from germline, CDR1 is WNHNN and CDR2 is SYGVQD (reference sequence). Deletions cut 4 bases from V and 4 bases from J, with 7 bases between. This CDR3 is built from 13 residues. The CDR3 loop is CASSAGSTGELFF. CDR3 sequence (DNA): TGCGCCAGCAGTGCGGGGAGCACCGGGGAGCTGTTTTTT.

The chain employs TRBV19 and TRBJ1-2; maybe TRBD1 (5 bases). The CDR3 covers 15 residues. Germline loops: CDR1 LNHDA, CDR2 SQIVND (reference sequence). Trimming shortened V by 2 bases and J by 4 bases, and 14 bases separated the two germline ends. Here the CDR3 reads CASSITTGLGYGYTF. CDR3 nucleotides: TGTGCCAGTAGTATAACTACGGGGCTAGGCTATGGCTACACCTTC.

This clone was counted a single time. The chain carries TRBV5-1 and TRBJ1-4; D may be TRBD1 (5 bases). The V gene's germline CDR1 is SGHRS and CDR2 YFSETQ. Trimming pared 0 bases from V and 3 bases from J, leaving 9 bases between. The CDR3 loop spans 15 amino acids. Written as DNA, the CDR3 is TGCGCCAGCAGCTTGGTGCCGGGGGCTAATGAAAAACTGTTTTTT. This gives the protein CASSLVPGANEKLFF.

The rearrangement joins TRBV7-9 to TRBJ1-2, with D tentatively TRBD1 (5 bases). The germline V and J ends were trimmed by 5 bases and 4 bases, with 17 bases remaining between them. Germline V gives CDR1 SEHNR, CDR2 FQNEAQ (reference sequence). The CDR3 spans 15 residues. CDR3 region: CASSVTGLRGYGYTF. CDR3 sequence (DNA): TGTGCCAGCAGCGTAACTGGGTTAAGGGGCTATGGCTACACCTTC.

J is TRBJ1-3 and V is TRBV19, with no clear D. The V end lost 8 bases, the J end lost 0 bases, and 11 bases lay between the germline ends. CDR1 is LNHDA, CDR2 SQIVND, per germline (reference sequence). This CDR3 comprises 14 residues. CDR3 region: CASVEGNSGNTIYF. The CDR3, as DNA: TGTGCCAGTGTCGAGGGAAACTCTGGAAACACCATATATTTT.

V usage is TRBV30 and J usage is TRBJ2-3; D gene ambiguous. This CDR3 spans 11 amino acids. Looked up from germline, CDR1 is GTSNPN and CDR2 is SVGIG (reference sequence). V shed 4 bases and J shed 2 bases, with 4 bases lying between them. CDR3 in DNA: TGTGCCTGGACTACCACAGATACGCAGTATTTT. Protein product: CAWTTTDTQYF.

This rearrangement joins TRBV6-5 to TRBJ1-5; D is undetermined. Germline V gene sequence: CDR1 MNHEY, CDR2 SVGAGI. Trimming pared 3 bases from V and 1 base from J, leaving 4 bases between. The CDR3 spans 13 residues. The CDR3 bases are TGTGCCAGCAGTTATGGGAGCAATCAGCCCCAGCATTTT. It yields the protein CASSYGSNQPQHF.

Only one count was recorded for this clone. The junction differs from germline at one of its ends, possibly a read error. The chain combines TRBV6-1 with TRBJ2-1; 11 nucleotides line up with TRBD2. Per germline, CDR1 MNHNS and CDR2 SASEGT. The CDR3 is 16 amino acids. The CDR3 bases are TGTGCCAGTAGTGAACTCGTAGCGGGGGGGCTCTCTGAGCAGTTCTTC. Translation gives CASSELVAGGLSEQFF.

V gene TRBV11-3 combines with J gene TRBJ1-6; possibly TRBD1 for D (6 bases). The CDR3 runs 18 residues. V was cut by 4 bases and J by 7 bases, with 23 bases left in between. Germline-derived CDR1 and CDR2 are SGHNT and YENEEA. The CDR3 is CASSSTQQGYPPNSPLHF. The CDR3 DNA sequence: TGTGCCAGCAGCTCAACCCAGCAGGGGTACCCACCAAATTCACCCCTCCACTTT.

In this sample, this clone turned up a few times. The V and J genes are TRBV4-1 and TRBJ1-5; D gene unclear. Looked up from germline, CDR1 is MGHRA and CDR2 is YSYEKL. The V and J ends lost 0 bases and 0 bases respectively, with 6 bases between them. The CDR3 runs to 15 residues. The CDR3 nucleotides are TGCGCCAGCAGCCAAGAAGGGAATAGCAATCAGCCCCAGCATTTT. Amino acids: CASSQEGNSNQPQHF.

This clone was seen a single time. The chain joins TRBV10-3 to TRBJ2-1, with TRBD1 matching over 7 bases. The germline gives CDR1 ENHRY, CDR2 SYGVKD. The CDR3 runs to 13 residues. V gave up 3 bases and J gave up 7 bases; unmatched junction bases: 3. Here the CDR3 reads CAISDDRANEQFF. CDR3 sequence (DNA): TGTGCCATCAGTGACGACAGGGCTAATGAGCAGTTCTTC.

V gene TRBV11-2 combines with J gene TRBJ2-7; the D is unclear. This CDR3 region has 13 residues. V lost 3 bases and J 1 base, leaving 7 bases between the germline ends. Looked up from germline, CDR1 is SGHAT and CDR2 is FQNNGV. The CDR3 loop reads CASSFVQSYEQYF. DNA for the CDR3: TGTGCCAGCAGCTTCGTCCAGTCCTACGAGCAGTACTTC.

The rearrangement uses TRBV6-5 and TRBJ1-3, with 7 bases lining up with TRBD1. There are 14 residues in the CDR3. The ends lost 8 bases at V and 3 bases at J; junction bases unmatched: 7. The V gene's germline CDR1 is MNHEY and CDR2 SVGAGI. As DNA, the CDR3 is TGTGCCAGCGGGGAGGGGGCTTATGGAAACACCATATATTTT. This codes for CASGEGAYGNTIYF.

The chain links TRBV18 to TRBJ2-4; the D is unclear. The V end lost 0 bases, the J end lost 8 bases, and 20 bases lay between the germline ends. The CDR3 consists of 17 residues. CDR1 KGHSH and CDR2 LQKENI come from the germline V gene. In DNA, the CDR3 is TGTGCCAGCTCACCACCGATAAGTACAGTTCTAGGAGACATTCAGTACTTC. Protein product: CASSPPISTVLGDIQYF.

The chain employs TRBV6-1 and TRBJ1-1; 9 nucleotides align to TRBD1. V gave up 7 bases and J gave up 5 bases; unmatched junction bases: 5. The CDR3 runs to 13 residues. Germline V gene lookup returns CDR1 MNHNS and CDR2 SASEGT. In DNA form, the CDR3 reads TGTGCCAGCACGCCACAGGGGGCTACTGAAGCTTTCTTT. Amino acids: CASTPQGATEAFF.

V is TRBV7-2 and J is TRBJ2-2, with TRBD2 matching over 11 bases. Germline V CDR1 and CDR2: SGHTA, FQGNSA. The CDR3 is 15 amino acids. With 4 bases clipped from V and 5 bases from J, the junction kept 3 bases outside the gene matches. DNA of the CDR3: TGTGCCAGCAGCTCAACTAGCGGGGGTACCGGGGAGCTGTTTTTT. It translates to CASSSTSGGTGELFF.

This clone was counted once. This chain joins TRBV14 and TRBJ2-3; D is uncertain. Per germline, CDR1 SGHDN and CDR2 FVKESK. CDR3 length equals 12 residues. Trimming left V 1 base short and J 5 bases short, with 4 bases between. The CDR3 spells CASSQVRDTQYF. DNA for the CDR3: TGTGCCAGCAGCCAAGTTAGAGATACGCAGTATTTT.

Remarks on this clone: The sample contains more than one DNA sequence encoding this CDR3. The CDR3 sequence is CASSPGGSPLHF. The CDR3 coding sequence is TGCGCCAGCAGCCCGGGTGGGTCACCCCTCCACTTT. This chain uses TRBV5-1 with TRBJ1-6; D unclear. V was pared by 4 bases and J by 10 bases, with 9 bases between. The germline V gene has CDR1 SGHRS and CDR2 YFSETQ. CDR3 length: 12 residues.

This clone was seen at least ten times. The V and J genes are TRBV4-3 and TRBJ1-2; a weak D match, TRBD1 (5 bases). Germline V gene sequence: CDR1 LGHNA, CDR2 YSLEER. The CDR3 covers 14 residues. The V and J ends lost 0 bases and 8 bases respectively, with 13 bases between them. The CDR3 bases are TGCGCCAGCAGCCAAGAGCGGGGCGCCCGGGGCTACACCTTC. Translated: CASSQERGARGYTF.

The J gene is TRBJ1-2, the V gene TRBV28, with D maybe TRBD1 (5 bases). CDR1 and CDR2 from the germline V gene are MDHEN and SYDVKM. This CDR3 region has 13 residues. Trimming took 5 bases from V and 2 from J, leaving 9 bases between them. The CDR3 spells CASSPQGNYGYTF. As DNA, the CDR3 is TGTGCCAGCAGTCCCCAGGGCAACTATGGCTACACCTTC.

This clone is a singleton in its sample. The chain employs TRBV15 and TRBJ1-2; no reliable D call. Germline assignment: CDR1 LNHNV and CDR2 YYDKDF (reference sequence). The V end lost 1 base, the J end lost 0 bases, and 9 bases lay between the germline ends. There are 15 residues in the CDR3. The CDR3 spells CATSRAREANYGYTF. The DNA for the CDR3 is TGTGCCACCAGCAGAGCCCGGGAAGCTAACTATGGCTACACCTTC.

The chain's CDR3 is CASSSSGGRGETQYF. CDR3 sequence (DNA): TGCGCCAGCAGCTCGTCCGGGGGAAGGGGAGAGACCCAGTACTTC. The rearrangement links TRBV4-1 to TRBJ2-5; tentatively, D is TRBD2 (6 bases). V lost 5 bases and J lost 4, with 17 bases in between. This CDR3 spans 15 amino acids. Germline CDR1 and CDR2: MGHRA and YSYEKL.

V is TRBV7-9 and J is TRBJ1-5; 11 bases map to TRBD1. J gave up 8 bases and V 4 bases, and 7 bases lay outside the gene matches. The CDR3 contains 15 residues. CDR1 SEHNR and CDR2 FQNEAQ come from the germline V gene (reference sequence). The CDR3 bases are TGTGCCAGCAGCTACGGGACAGGGGGAGAAAAGCCCCAGCATTTT. Its protein product is CASSYGTGGEKPQHF.

The CDR3 here is CASSPDRGANTGELFF. Here the CDR3 DNA reads TGTGCCAGCAGCCCGGACAGGGGAGCGAACACCGGGGAGCTGTTTTTT. The chain has TRBV5-4 and TRBJ2-2; 9 positions agree with TRBD1. CDR3 length: 16 amino acids. The V gene's germline CDR1 is SGHNT and CDR2 YYREEE (reference sequence). V shed 4 bases, J shed 0 bases, and the junction held 4 bases outside the gene matches.

The genes are TRBV4-2 and TRBJ2-2, with a weak D call TRBD2 (7 bases). V lost 1 base and J 3 bases, leaving 15 bases between the germline ends. CDR1 LGHNA and CDR2 YNFKEQ come from the germline V gene. The CDR3 length is 17 residues. The CDR3 here is CASSQVLGGADTGELFF. The CDR3 DNA is TGTGCCAGCAGCCAAGTTTTGGGGGGGGCAGACACCGGGGAGCTGTTTTTT.